The 4 T cell receptor beta chains reported below all come from one sample, sequenced in a study of blood T cell repertoires in COVID-19. TCRdb's copy holds only in-frame clones and misses some; the assay was immunoSEQ multiplex PCR. The sample lists about 300,000 clones, approximately 84% seen once, with roughly 4% in the top ten. The source material was PBMCs or T cells enriched from blood (not recorded which). These receptors came from a man aged 25 to 45 who had recovered from COVID-19.

Of note for this clone: Other DNA sequences from this sample encode an identical CDR3 as well. This chain uses TRBV2 with TRBJ2-2, with TRBD1 matching 7 bases. This CDR3 comprises 15 residues. Unmatched junction bases numbered 4, after V lost 1 base and J lost 5 bases. CDR1 and CDR2 (germline): SNHLY, FYNNEI. CDR3 sequence reads: CASSEDRGGTGELFF. The CDR3 region has the DNA TGTGCCAGCAGTGAAGACAGGGGTGGGACCGGGGAGCTGTTTTTT. The full variable domain, with the rest looked up from reference TRBV2 and TRBJ2-2, is EPEVTQTPSHQVTQMGQEVILRCVPISNHLYFYWYRQILGQKVEFLVSFYNNEISEKSEIFDDQFSVERPDGSNFTLKIRSTKLEDSAMYFCASSEDRGGTGELFFGEGSRLTVL.

The rearrangement links TRBV28 to TRBJ1-2, with 7 bases matching TRBD1. Per the germline V gene, CDR1 is MDHEN and CDR2 is SYDVKM. This CDR3 contains 13 residues. Trimming took 11 bases from V and 7 from J; bases not matched to a gene: 13. The CDR3 sequence: CAPPDRTLVGYTF. CDR3 nucleotide sequence: TGTGCCCCCCCGGACAGGACCTTGGTTGGCTACACCTTC.

The V and J genes are TRBV19 and TRBJ1-3; TRBD1 agrees at 8 bases. With V trimmed by 8 bases and J by 3 bases, 9 bases remained unmatched. In germline, CDR1 is LNHDA, CDR2 SQIVND (reference sequence). The CDR3 is 15 residues long. For the CDR3, the DNA is TGTGCCAGTCAGGGCCGGGACAGGTTTGGAAACACCATATATTTT. This gives the protein CASQGRDRFGNTIYF.

V gene TRBV15 combines with J gene TRBJ2-5; 7 nucleotides line up with TRBD1. Per germline, CDR1 LNHNV and CDR2 YYDKDF (reference sequence). The CDR3 covers 17 residues. Trimming took 1 base from V and 4 from J; bases not matched to a gene: 12. The CDR3 loop reads CATSRGGEGASRETQYF. The CDR3 DNA is TGTGCCACCAGCAGAGGGGGTGAGGGGGCGAGTCGAGAGACCCAGTACTTC.